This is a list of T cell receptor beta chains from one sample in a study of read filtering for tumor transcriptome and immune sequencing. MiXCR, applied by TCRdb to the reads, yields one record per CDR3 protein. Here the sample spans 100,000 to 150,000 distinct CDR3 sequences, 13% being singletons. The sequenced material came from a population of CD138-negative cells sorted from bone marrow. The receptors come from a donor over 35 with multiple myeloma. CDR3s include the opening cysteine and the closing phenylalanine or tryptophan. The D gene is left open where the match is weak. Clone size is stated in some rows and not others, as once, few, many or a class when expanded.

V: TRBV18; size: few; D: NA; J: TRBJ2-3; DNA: TGTGCCAGCTCAGCACCCGGGGTGGCAGATACGCAGTATTTT; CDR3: CASSAPGVADTQYF
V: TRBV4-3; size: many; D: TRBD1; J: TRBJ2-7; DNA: TGCGCCAGCAGCCAAGAGGAAGGACAGGGGGGCTACGAGCAGTACTTC; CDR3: CASSQEEGQGGYEQYF
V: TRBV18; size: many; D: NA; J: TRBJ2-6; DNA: TGTGCCAGCTCTGATGGAGTCTCAAAGGGGGCCAACGTCCTGACTTTC; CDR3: CASSDGVSKGANVLTF
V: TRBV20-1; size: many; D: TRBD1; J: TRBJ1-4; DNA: TGCAGTGCTAGAAGAAGGGGGCTACTTGAAAAACTGTTTTTT; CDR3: CSARRRGLLEKLFF
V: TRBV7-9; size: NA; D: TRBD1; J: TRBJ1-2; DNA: TGTGCCAGCAGCCGTCGGGACAGGGAAGGTGGCTACACCTTC; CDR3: CASSRRDREGGYTF
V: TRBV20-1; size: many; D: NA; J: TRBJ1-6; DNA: TGCAGTGCTAGAGATCATCGAAGGGCCTCTTCACCCCTCCACTTT; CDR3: CSARDHRRASSPLHF
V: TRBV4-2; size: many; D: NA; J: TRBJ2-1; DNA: TGTGCCAGCAGCCCTCCGTGGGGCAATGAGCAGTTCTTC; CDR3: CASSPPWGNEQFF
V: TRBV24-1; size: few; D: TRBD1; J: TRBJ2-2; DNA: TGTGCCACCCGGGACAGGGGGACCGGCGGGGAGCTGTTTTTT; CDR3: CATRDRGTGGELFF
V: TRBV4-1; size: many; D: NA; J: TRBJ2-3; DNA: TGCGCCAGCAGCCAAGAGCCAGGACCCACAGATACGCAGTATTTT; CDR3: CASSQEPGPTDTQYF
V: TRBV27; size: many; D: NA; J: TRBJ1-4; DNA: TGTGCCAGCAGTTATCAGGCCACTAATGAAAAACTGTTTTTT; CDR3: CASSYQATNEKLFF
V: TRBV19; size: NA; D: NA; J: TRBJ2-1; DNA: TGTGCCAGTAGTTCCCAGGCTTACAATGAGCAGTTCTTC; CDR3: CASSSQAYNEQFF
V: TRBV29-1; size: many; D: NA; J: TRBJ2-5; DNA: TGCAGCGTTGAACTAGCCGTCCCTCAGTACTTC; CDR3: CSVELAVPQYF